What follows are 10 T cell receptor beta chains derived from one specimen sequenced in a study of response to subunit inactivated influenza vaccine. Using its own MiXCR run on the RT-PCR reads, TCRdb lists one record per CDR3 protein. The sample gives some 640,000 distinct CDR3 sequences, approximately 13% of which show up once; around 7.3% is in the top ten. The sequences come from PBMCs from blood, collected 14 to 15 days before vaccination. These receptors came from a man in his forties or fifties who received an inactivated influenza vaccine.

This clonotype was seen repeatedly, ten times or more. The V gene is TRBV20-1, the J gene TRBJ2-3; no reliable D call. The CDR3 runs to 12 residues. The germline CDR1 and CDR2 sequences are DFQATT and SNEGSKA (reference sequence). V was shortened by 8 bases and J by 2 bases, with 11 bases between the two germline ends. Here the CDR3 DNA reads TGCAGTCCGAGCCCAAACACAGATACGCAGTATTTT. Its translation: CSPSPNTDTQYF.

The rearrangement links TRBV10-3 to TRBJ2-1; 7 nucleotides align to TRBD1. CDR3 length equals 15 residues. Germline trimming cut 5 bases from V and 2 bases from J; bases unmatched to any gene: 6. Looked up from germline, CDR1 is ENHRY and CDR2 is SYGVKD. CDR3 DNA sequence: TGTGCCATCAGTCCTTACAGGGGTGCCTACAATGAGCAGTTCTTC. This translates into CAISPYRGAYNEQFF.

This clonotype occurred a few times. This sequence joins TRBV27 and TRBJ1-5; unclear D gene. Trimming left V 7 bases short and J 0 bases short, with 16 bases between. The CDR3 is 16 residues long. Germline values: CDR1 MNHEY, CDR2 SMNVEV (reference sequence). Here the CDR3 reads CASKSHFANSNQPQHF. Written as DNA, the CDR3 is TGTGCCAGCAAGTCCCACTTTGCTAATAGCAATCAGCCCCAGCATTTT.

This clonotype has just a few counts. The gene calls are TRBV6-2 or TRBV6-3 and TRBJ2-4; 8 bases line up with TRBD1. Germline assignment: CDR1 MNHEY and CDR2 SVGEGT. The CDR3 spans 18 residues. Trimming took 5 bases from V and 0 from J; bases not matched to a gene: 12. CDR3 sequence (DNA): TGTGCCAGCAGTCAGGGGACAGGCGCGAGAATAGCCAAAAACATTCAGTACTTC. It specifies CASSQGTGARIAKNIQYF.

This clonotype has just a few counts. The chain combines TRBV29-1 with TRBJ2-1, with 7 bases that match TRBD2. After removal of 7 bases from V and 0 bases from J, the junction contained 3 bases not matched to a gene. Per germline, CDR1 SQVTM and CDR2 ANQGSEA. CDR3 size: 13 residues. The CDR3 loop is CSERGSSYNEQFF. CDR3 DNA sequence: TGCAGCGAGCGGGGAAGCTCCTACAATGAGCAGTTCTTC.

The chain employs TRBV24-1 and TRBJ2-5, with TRBD2 identical over 12 bases. CDR1 and CDR2 (germline): KGHDR, SFDVKD. This CDR3 contains 14 residues. Trimming removed 9 bases from V and 6 bases from J; junction bases left unmatched: 7. CDR3 sequence (DNA): TGTGCCACCGCGACTAGCGGGAGTGGCCAGACCCAGTACTTC. It codes for CATATSGSGQTQYF.

This clonotype showed up just a few times. The chain joins TRBV25-1 to TRBJ2-5, with D perhaps TRBD1 (6 bases). Trimming removed 10 bases at V and 5 bases at J, with 17 bases between. This CDR3 region has 13 residues. CDR1 and CDR2 (germline): MGHDK, SYGVNS. The CDR3 DNA follows: TGTGCCACCCAGGACAGAGATTCTGAGACCCAGTACTTC. Amino acid sequence: CATQDRDSETQYF.

The chain uses TRBV30 and TRBJ2-3, with a tentative D call TRBD2 (5 bases). Germline V gene sequence: CDR1 GTSNPN, CDR2 SVGIG (reference sequence). CDR3 length equals 13 residues. Trimming left V 3 bases short and J 1 base short, with 8 bases between. For the CDR3, the DNA is TGTGCCTGGAGCCTAGCTGGCACAGATACGCAGTATTTT. Translating gives CAWSLAGTDTQYF.

This clonotype was recorded a few times. The chain is built from TRBV29-1 and TRBJ1-1; D might be TRBD1 (6 bases). This CDR3 has 14 residues. CDR1 is SQVTM, CDR2 ANQGSEA, per germline. V was clipped by 6 bases and J by 1 base, with 15 bases between them. CDR3 sequence (DNA): TGCAGCGTCAGGGGAATTTTGGGGAACACTGAAGCTTTCTTT. Translating gives CSVRGILGNTEAFF.

The chain uses TRBV4-2 and TRBJ2-5; D call uncertain. The V gene's germline CDR1 is LGHNA and CDR2 YNFKEQ. CDR3 size: 15 residues. Trimming shortened V by 5 bases and J by 1 base, and 14 bases separated the two germline ends. The CDR3 DNA follows: TGTGCCAGCAGCATGGCTAACCAAATCCAAGAGACCCAGTACTTC. Translation gives CASSMANQIQETQYF.